This TCR beta chain was profiled in a study of control samples from healthy donors and cancer patients. After removal of 2 bases from V and 0 bases from J, the junction contained 3 bases not matched to a gene. Germline lookup yields CDR1 LGHNA and CDR2 YSLEER. The CDR3 spans 16 residues. Repertoires were generated with immunoSEQ multiplex PCR, while TCRdb's copy carries only in-frame clones and drops some. In the table there are roughly 95,000 clones, 88% of which are singletons. The source is a young man in good health. The specimen sequenced was blood. V and J are TRBV4-3 and TRBJ2-3, with 9 positions matching TRBD2. This chain's CDR3 is CASSQRTSASTDTQYF. The DNA of the CDR3 is TGCGCCAGCAGCCAAAGGACTAGCGCAAGCACAGATACGCAGTATTTT.